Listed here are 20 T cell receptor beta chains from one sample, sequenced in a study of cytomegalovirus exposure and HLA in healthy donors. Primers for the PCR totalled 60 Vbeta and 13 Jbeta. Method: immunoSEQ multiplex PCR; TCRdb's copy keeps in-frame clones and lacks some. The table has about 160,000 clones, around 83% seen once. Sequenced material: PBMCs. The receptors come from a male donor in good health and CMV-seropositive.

The CDR3 sequence: CASSQGTSGPNEQFF. CDR3 sequence (DNA): TGTGCCAGCAGTCAAGGGACTAGCGGGCCCAATGAGCAGTTCTTC. This chain connects TRBV28 to TRBJ2-1; 12 nucleotides line up with TRBD2. Looked up from germline, CDR1 is MDHEN and CDR2 is SYDVKM. The ends lost 5 bases at V and 6 bases at J; junction bases unmatched: 5. The CDR3 runs 15 residues. Together with reference TRBV28 and TRBJ2-1, the CDR3 gives the full variable domain: DVKVTQSSRYLVKRTGEKVFLECVQDMDHENMFWYRQDPGLGLRLIYFSYDVKMKEKGDIPEGYSVSREKKERFSLILESASTNQTSMYLCASSQGTSGPNEQFFGPGTRLTVL.

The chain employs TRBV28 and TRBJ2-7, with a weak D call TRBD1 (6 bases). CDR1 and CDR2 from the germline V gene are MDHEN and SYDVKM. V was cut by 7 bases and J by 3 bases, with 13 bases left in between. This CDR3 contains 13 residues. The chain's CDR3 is CASTGTPNYEQYF. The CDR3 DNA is TGTGCCAGCACCGGGACACCTAACTACGAGCAGTACTTC.

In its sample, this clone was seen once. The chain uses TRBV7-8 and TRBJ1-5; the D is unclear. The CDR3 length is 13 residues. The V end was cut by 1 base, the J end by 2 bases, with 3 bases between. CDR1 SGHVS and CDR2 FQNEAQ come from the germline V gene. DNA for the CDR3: TGTGCCAGCAGCTTAGTCGGCAATCAGCCCCAGCATTTT. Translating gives CASSLVGNQPQHF.

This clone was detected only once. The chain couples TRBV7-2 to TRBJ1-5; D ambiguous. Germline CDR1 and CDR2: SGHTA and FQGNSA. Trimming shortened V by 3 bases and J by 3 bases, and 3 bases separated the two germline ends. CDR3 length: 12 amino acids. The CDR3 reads CASSFNNQPQHF. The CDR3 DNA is TGTGCCAGCAGCTTCAACAATCAGCCCCAGCATTTT.

The CDR3 DNA follows: TGTGCCGCTCCCCGACCCAGGGCTGGAAACACCATATATTTT. It translates to CAAPRPRAGNTIYF. The V gene is TRBV7-9, the J gene TRBJ1-3, with D possibly matching TRBD1 (5 bases). CDR1 is SEHNR and CDR2 is FQNEAQ in the germline V gene (reference sequence). V lost 11 bases and J lost 2, with 16 bases in between. The CDR3 totals 14 residues.

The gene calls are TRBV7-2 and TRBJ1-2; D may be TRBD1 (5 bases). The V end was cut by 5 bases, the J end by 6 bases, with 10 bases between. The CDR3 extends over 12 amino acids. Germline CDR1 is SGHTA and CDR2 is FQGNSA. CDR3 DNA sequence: TGTGCCAGCAGCCCCCAGGGTAATGGCTACACCTTC. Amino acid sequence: CASSPQGNGYTF.

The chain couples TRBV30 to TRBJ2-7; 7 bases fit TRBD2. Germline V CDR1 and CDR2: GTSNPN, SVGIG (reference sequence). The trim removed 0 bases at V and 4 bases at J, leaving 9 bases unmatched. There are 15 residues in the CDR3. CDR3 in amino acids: CAWSVRGSRSYEQYF. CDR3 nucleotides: TGTGCCTGGAGTGTACGCGGGAGTAGGTCGTACGAGCAGTACTTC.

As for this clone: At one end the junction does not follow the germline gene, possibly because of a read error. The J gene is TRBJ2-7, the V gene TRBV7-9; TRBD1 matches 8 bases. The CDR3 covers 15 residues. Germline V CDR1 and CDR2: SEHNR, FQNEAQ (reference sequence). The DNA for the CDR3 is TGTTCCAGCAGCCCCTCCTTCGACAGGGGACACGAGCAGTACTTC. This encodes CSSSPSFDRGHEQYF. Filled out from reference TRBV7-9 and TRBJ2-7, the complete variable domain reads DTGVSQNPRHKITKRGQNVTFRCDPISEHNRLYWYRQTLGQGPEFLTYFQNEAQLEKSRLLSDRFSAERPKGSFSTLEIQRTEQGDSAMYLCSSSPSFDRGHEQYFGPGTRLTVT.

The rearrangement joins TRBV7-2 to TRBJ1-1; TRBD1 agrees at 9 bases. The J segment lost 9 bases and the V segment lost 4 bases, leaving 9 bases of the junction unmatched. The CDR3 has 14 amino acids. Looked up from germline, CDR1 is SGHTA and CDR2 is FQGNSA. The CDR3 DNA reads TGTGCCAGCAGCTCATCCGGGACAGGGACTAAAGCTTTCTTT. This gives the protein CASSSSGTGTKAFF.

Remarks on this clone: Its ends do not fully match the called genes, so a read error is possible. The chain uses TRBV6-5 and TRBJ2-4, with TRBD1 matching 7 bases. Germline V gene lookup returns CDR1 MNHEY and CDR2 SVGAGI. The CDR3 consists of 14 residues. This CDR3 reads CASSKGAAKNSQYF. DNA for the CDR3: TGTGCCAGCAGCAAGGGGGCGGCCAAAAACAGTCAGTACTTC.

The CDR3 reads CASSSGQDTEAFF. The DNA of the CDR3 is TGTGCCAGCTCGTCAGGGCAGGACACTGAAGCTTTCTTT. J is TRBJ1-1 and V is TRBV18; the D gene is possibly TRBD1 (5 bases). This CDR3 comprises 13 residues. Germline CDR1 is KGHSH and CDR2 is LQKENI. With 6 bases removed from V and 3 bases from J, the gap between germline ends came to 11 bases.

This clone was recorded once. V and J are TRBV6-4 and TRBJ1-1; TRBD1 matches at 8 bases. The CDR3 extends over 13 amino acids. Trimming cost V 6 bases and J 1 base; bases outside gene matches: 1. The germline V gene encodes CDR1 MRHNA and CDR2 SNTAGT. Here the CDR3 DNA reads TGTGCCAGCAGGGGGACAGGGAACACTGAAGCTTTCTTT. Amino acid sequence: CASRGTGNTEAFF.

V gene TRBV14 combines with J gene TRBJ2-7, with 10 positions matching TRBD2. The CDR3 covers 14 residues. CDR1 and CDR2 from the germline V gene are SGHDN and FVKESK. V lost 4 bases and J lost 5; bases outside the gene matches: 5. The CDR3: CASSLLAGVDEQYF. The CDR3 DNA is TGTGCCAGCAGCCTGCTAGCGGGAGTGGACGAGCAGTACTTC.

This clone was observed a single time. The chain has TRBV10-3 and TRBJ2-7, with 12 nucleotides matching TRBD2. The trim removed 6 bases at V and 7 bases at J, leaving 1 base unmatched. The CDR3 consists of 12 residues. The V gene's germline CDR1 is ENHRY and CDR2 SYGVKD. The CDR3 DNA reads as TGTGCCATCAGCGGACTAGCGGGGGAGCAGTACTTC. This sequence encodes CAISGLAGEQYF.

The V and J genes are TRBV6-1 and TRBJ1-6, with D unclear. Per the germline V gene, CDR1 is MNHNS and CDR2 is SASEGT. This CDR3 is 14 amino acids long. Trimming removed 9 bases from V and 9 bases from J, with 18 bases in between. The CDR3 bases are TGTGCCAGTGGCGGGCAGTCTGACCGTTCACCCCTCCACTTT. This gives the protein CASGGQSDRSPLHF.

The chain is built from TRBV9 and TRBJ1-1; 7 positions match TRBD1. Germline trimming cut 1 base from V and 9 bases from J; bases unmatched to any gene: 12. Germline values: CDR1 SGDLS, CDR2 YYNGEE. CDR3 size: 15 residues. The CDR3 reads CASSVTGQGVQQAFF. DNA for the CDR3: TGTGCCAGCAGCGTAACAGGGCAGGGGGTACAACAAGCTTTCTTT. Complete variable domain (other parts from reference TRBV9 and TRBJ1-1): DSGVTQTPKHLITATGQRVTLRCSPRSGDLSVYWYQQSLDQGLQFLIQYYNGEERAKGNILERFSAQQFPDLHSELNLSSLELGDSALYFCASSVTGQGVQQAFFGQGTRLTVV.

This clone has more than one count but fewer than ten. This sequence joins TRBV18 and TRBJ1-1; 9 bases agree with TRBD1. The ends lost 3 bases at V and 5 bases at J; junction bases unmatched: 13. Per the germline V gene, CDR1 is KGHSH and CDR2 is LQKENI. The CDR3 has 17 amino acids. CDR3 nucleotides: TGTGCCAGCTCACCCCTATCACAGACAGGGGGGAGGACTGAAGCTTTCTTT. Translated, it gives CASSPLSQTGGRTEAFF.

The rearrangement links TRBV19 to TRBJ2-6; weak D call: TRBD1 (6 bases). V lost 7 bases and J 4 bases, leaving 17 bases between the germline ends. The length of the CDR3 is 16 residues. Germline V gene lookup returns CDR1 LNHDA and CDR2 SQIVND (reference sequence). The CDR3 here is CASIDYRAEGANVLTF. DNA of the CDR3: TGTGCCAGTATAGATTACAGGGCTGAGGGGGCCAACGTCCTGACTTTC.

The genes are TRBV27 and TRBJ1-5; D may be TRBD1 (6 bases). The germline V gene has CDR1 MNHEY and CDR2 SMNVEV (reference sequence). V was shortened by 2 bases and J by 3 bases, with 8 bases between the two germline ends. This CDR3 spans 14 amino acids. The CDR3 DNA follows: TGTGCCAGCAGTTTACAGGGGAACAATCAGCCCCAGCATTTT. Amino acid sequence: CASSLQGNNQPQHF.

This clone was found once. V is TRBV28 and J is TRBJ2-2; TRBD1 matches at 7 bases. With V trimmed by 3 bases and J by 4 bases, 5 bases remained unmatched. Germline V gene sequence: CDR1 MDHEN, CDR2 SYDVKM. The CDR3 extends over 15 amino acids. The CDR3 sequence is CASSFWTGSTGELFF. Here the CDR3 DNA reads TGTGCCAGCAGTTTCTGGACAGGAAGCACCGGGGAGCTGTTTTTT.